The entry below describes one T cell receptor (beta chain). Study processing details: Amplification with reference gene primers provided the estimates of nucleated cell counts. Some clones are missing from TCRdb's copy, which holds only in-frame ones; the method was immunoSEQ multiplex PCR. That table gives V, J and clone size, and the DNA gave D and trimming. Here the sample spans about 200,000 clones, roughly 90% being singletons. This record belongs to a study of blood T cell repertoires in COVID-19. Study overall: Donors in the United States, Italy and Spain gave samples during acute or convalescent COVID-19.

The clonotype comes from a man aged 45 to 65 with acute or convalescent COVID-19. Sequencing input: peripheral blood.

The CDR3 spells CAWMGGQGYTF. In DNA, the CDR3 is TGTGCCTGGATGGGGGGACAGGGCTACACCTTC. The V gene is TRBV30, the J gene TRBJ1-2; 7 bases fit TRBD1. The J segment lost 8 bases and the V segment lost 4 bases, leaving 4 bases of the junction unmatched. The CDR3 has 11 residues. Germline values: CDR1 GTSNPN, CDR2 SVGIG (reference sequence).